This T cell receptor (beta chain) was sequenced during a study of cytomegalovirus exposure and HLA in healthy donors (dated 2017 in TCRdb). Looking at the study overall: An earlier analysis of about 530 of the donors reported approximately 260 Gb of sequence data and 117 million unique TCR beta sequences obtained from approximately 180 million T cells. An early release that covered fewer than 750 HLA-typed donors contained approximately 290 gigabases of sequencing data and tens of millions of unique TCR sequences. Of the roughly 400 genotyped donors, about 80% fell in the genetic ancestry cluster associated with self-reported Caucasian donors. The study aimed to test whether cataloging public T cell receptors could reveal signatures of past pathogen exposure. The study used immunosequencing to profile the T cell repertoires of approximately 630 subjects and linked those repertoires to cytomegalovirus serostatus. Besides the first cohort of hundreds of subjects, a separate validation cohort made up of roughly 120 different subjects was used. High-throughput TCR immunosequencing, statistical association of individual TCRs with disease status, and machine learning were combined to predict cytomegalovirus infection status. In a later analysis, previously published TCR beta repertoires from 550 to 750 donors were re-analyzed and high-resolution HLA genotyping was added so that TCR occurrence patterns could be studied. In the later analysis, no new phenotypic data were used to find candidate immune exposures; instead, reliance was placed on TCR beta sequences and their occurrence across donors. In an earlier analysis of 587 of the donors, high-throughput TCR beta sequencing was used to judge whether each TCR beta V gene segment behaved as functional or pseudogenic. Donor age, sex, ethnicity and CMV serostatus were compiled together with the repertoire data. A later genetic analysis took genome-wide SNP genotypes for about 65% of the 666 donors and used that subset as a discovery cohort. Every discovery cohort repertoire had been produced on one sequencing platform. HLA typing included class I and class II loci at four-digit resolution. Typing coverage differed by locus: A, B, C, DRB1 and DQB1 were typed in about 620-640 donors, DQA1 in roughly 500, DPA1 in some 570, and DPB1 in roughly 450. Several DR-DQ haplotypes were handled as single units for association and clustering, since linkage in the cohort was strong. On average, 235,054 unique TCR beta nucleotide sequences were sequenced per donor among about 400 genotyped donors of the cohort, with around 19% of those sequences being non-productive. Overall study results and their limits: In a later analysis, HLA-associated TCR beta chains showed more clonal expansion and lower generation probabilities than non-associated chains that were equally common. When HLA alleles, especially DR and DQ, strongly co-occurred, TCR associations were difficult to assign to individual alleles. In a later analysis, TCR association rates were found to vary across HLA loci, with the most associated TCRs seen for DRB1 alleles and the fewest for HLA-C alleles. At a false discovery rate of 0.05, a later analysis linked 15,000 to 20,000 TCR beta sequences to specific HLA alleles. Broadly in line with IMGT annotations, most TCR beta V segments showed up in productive rearrangements about 87% or about 30% of the time in an earlier analysis of a few hundred of the donors. HLA typing was unavailable for some donors at each locus, so association tests used only the typed subset. Only TCR beta chains were sequenced in this cohort, and the absence of alpha or paired-chain data limited detectable features. In both the original and validation cohorts, the classifier was reported to diagnose cytomegalovirus status with high specificity and sensitivity. A few of the identified cytomegalovirus-associated TCR beta chains were confirmed in vitro to be specific for cytomegalovirus antigens. Most TCR sequences were seen in very few donors, while some public TCRs were found in many individuals. A further reported finding was that TCR beta sequences accurately predicted the HLA-A and HLA-B alleles for most subjects in the first cohort. The presence/absence analyses assumed that sequencing depth was roughly uniform across donors, and that assumption may not be true. Correlated functional status among segregating V segments might reflect linkage disequilibrium, but an unknown experimental factor could not be ruled out. A later analysis found that most CMV-associated TCR beta chains appeared HLA-restricted, with HLA associations seemingly driven largely by CMV exposure. In a later genetic analysis, a missense DCLRE1C variant was associated with V-gene and J-gene trimming of TCR beta chains, and the association was replicated in an independent cohort. Several of the top co-occurrence clusters appeared to be linked to parvovirus B19, influenza, CMV and Epstein-Barr virus, according to a later analysis. The only immune exposure information available for the cohort was CMV serostatus. In a later genetic analysis, fewer N-insertions in productive TCRs were reported among donors in an Asian-associated ancestry cluster than the roughly 700-donor mean. The authors suggested that the approach could potentially be extended to other disease states and immunological phenotypes. The study listed approximately 150 TCR beta chains as associated with cytomegalovirus. A cluster of highly shared sequence variants was judged likely to represent a technical artifact of the sequencing pipeline. The earlier analysis of a few hundred of the donors excluded 15 to 20 rarely observed V segments, including chromosome 9 orphons, because counts were too low.

The cohort was made up of 650 to 700 healthy bone marrow donors. At the time of sampling, every cohort member was nominally healthy, though immune exposures that went unrecorded were likely present. The donor tested CMV seronegative, placing the donor among the 352 seronegative members of the cohort. Each donor provided a peripheral blood sample, and peripheral blood mononuclear cells were used for TCR beta sequencing. Genomic DNA was extracted from the blood cell samples with the Qiagen DNeasy Blood Extraction Kit. Comments on this clone: The clone's antigen remains unknown.

The library was built by means of the immunoSEQ multiplex PCR assay. A mixture of 60 forward primers for TCR Vbeta segments and 13 reverse primers for TCR Jbeta segments was used in the multiplex PCR. A multiplex PCR assay on genomic DNA amplified the CDR3 region of rearranged TCR beta genes. On the Illumina HiSeq System, the amplified TCR beta libraries were sequenced as 87-base-pair reads. Regarding the original processing steps: A later analysis tallied around 82 million unique TCR beta chains across the approximately 670 repertoires, and about 12 million of those chains were shared by two or more donors. Raw reads were error-corrected and collapsed into unique sequences by a nearest-neighbor algorithm in which closely related sequences were merged to remove PCR and sequencing errors. CDR3 sequences were aligned to IMGT reference sequences to assign V, D and J gene segments. For a sequence to be retained, a match of at least six nucleotides to both a V gene segment and a J gene segment was required. Rearrangements were called productive when the CDR3 lacked stop codons and stayed in frame with V and J; all others were non-productive. CDR3 was defined according to IMGT convention as the region running from the second conserved V-encoded cysteine to the conserved J-encoded phenylalanine. Sequences without an unambiguous match to a single V gene segment were excluded from the earlier analysis of about 640 of the donors. In an earlier analysis of 587 of the donors, V segments were called functional above 56.7% productive rearrangements and were called segregating when the between-donor standard deviation exceeded 5%. To diagnose cytomegalovirus status from the catalog of TCR beta chain sequences, a statistical classification framework was built. A later analysis assigned V and J genes by comparing TCR nucleotide sequences with IMGT/GENE-DB human TR gene sequences. A later analysis assigned CDR3 sequences and most-parsimonious VDJ recombination scenarios with the TCRdist pipeline. A later analysis defined each TCR beta chain by its CDR3 amino acid sequence plus V-gene family, and excluded reads lacking a unique V-gene family. In a later analysis, 550 to 650 highly shared, low-generation-probability nucleotide sequences were removed to address suspected cross-contamination and a sequencing artifact. In a later analysis, a clonal expansion index was calculated for each public chain from normalized within-repertoire ranks of inferred template counts. Generation probabilities in a later analysis came from a VDJ recombination model fitted to out-of-frame rearrangements, and those results were checked against IGoR. In a later analysis, hypergeometric tests were used to score TCR-TCR, TCR-HLA and TCR-CMV co-occurrence, with a repertoire-size bias correction applied to TCR pairs. In a later analysis, false discovery rates were estimated by permuting HLA or CMV assignments 20 times. In a later analysis, co-occurring TCRs were grouped with DBSCAN, and TCRdist sequence similarity was added when clustering was performed within HLA-allele-positive subsets. Co-occurrence clustering excluded repertoires with fewer than 30,000 or more than 120,000 public chains, plus five with anomalous nucleotide sharing. Entries here come from immuneACCESS through TCRdb and include only in-frame sequences with V and J called. Some clones fail to appear in such tables; in the studies checked, an unresolved V gene covers under half of the shortfall, and the cause of the remainder is unknown. V, J and clone size are taken as reported in that table, and D and trimming were inferred from the DNA itself. The sample has 190,000 or so clones on record. Roughly 0.74% of the sample rests with the top ten.

The sample comprised PBMCs. The clonotype comes from a boy between 5 and 17 years old in good health and CMV-seronegative.

The nucleotides read TGTGCCAGCAGTTTATGGCAGGGGGCGATTCAGCCCCAGCATTTT. This codes for CASSLWQGAIQPQHF. The chain employs TRBV28 and TRBJ1-5, with 8 bases matching TRBD1. The V end gives up 0 bases and the J end 6 bases, leaving 4 bases in the junction not matched to a gene. The CDR3 sequence holds 15 residues, the cysteine and phenylalanine included. Of all the DNA, just the CDR3 is kept, 45 bases in frame from base 1. The germline V gene gives CDR1 as MDHEN and CDR2 as SYDVKM.